This T cell receptor (beta chain) was captured in a study of T-cell reconstitution after alpha-beta-depleted transplantation in children. Findings and limits, study-wide: By one year post-transplant, T-cell counts and diversity largely arose from T cells that were newly produced. It was reported that alpha-beta T cells came from several hundred expanded graft clones (about two months after transplant). Certain patients had high TCRbeta diversity at day 60, and it came from recipient T cells and thymic progenitors that survived.

This clonotype showed up many times. Its antigen is unidentified. Using unique molecular identifiers, the investigators prepared the TCRbeta library. Via MiXCR, TCRdb re-called the PCR reads, giving one row per CDR3 protein. Of 500,000 to 650,000 distinct CDR3 sequences in the sample, approximately 13% were seen once. Germline CDR1 and CDR2: MNHEY and SVGAGI. Trimming cost V 7 bases and J 0 bases; bases outside gene matches: 6. This CDR3 has 16 amino acids. Material: PBMCs, mostly from graft donor cells, obtained 360 days after TCRalphabeta/CD19-depleted stem cell transplant. The chain uses TRBV6-5 and TRBJ2-5; 12 nucleotides align to TRBD2. The receptor comes from a male patient aged 10 to 17 who had a stem cell transplant for acute myeloid leukemia, so the T cells may come from the graft donor. The CDR3 region is CASTWTSGKYQETQYF. In DNA, the CDR3 is TGTGCCAGCACTTGGACTAGCGGGAAGTACCAAGAGACCCAGTACTTC.